This T cell receptor (beta chain) was identified during a study of blood T cells in healthy people across ages. A sample-barcoded 5' primer and a J-beta primer mix were used in a second PCR of roughly 6 to 11 cycles. Each CDR3 protein gets one entry after TCRdb re-called the 5' RACE reads with MiXCR. The sample records about 830,000 distinct CDR3 sequences, 62% being singletons. V shed 0 bases and J shed 7 bases, with 18 bases lying between them. There are 17 residues in the CDR3. Per the germline V gene, CDR1 is LGHNA and CDR2 is YSLEER. The clonotype comes from a man aged 25 to 40 in good health. The chain links TRBV4-3 to TRBJ1-4; possibly TRBD1 for D (5 bases). Sequencing was carried out using blood. The CDR3 bases are TGCGCCAGCAGCCAAGATCCGCAGGGTTATTCTGGTGAAAAACTGTTTTTT. Protein sequence: CASSQDPQGYSGEKLFF.